Below, one TCR beta chain is given with its context. Its specificity is unknown. MiXCR, applied by TCRdb to the reads, yields one record per CDR3 protein. The data show approximately 100,000 distinct CDR3 sequences, around 45% seen once. This specimen belongs to a study of T cell repertoires in cytomegalovirus infection. Study as a whole: Public TCR beta signatures indicated both CMV infection and matching HLA type. Study-wide findings and caveats: Carriers of CMV and the relevant HLA type were discriminated by public TCR beta frequency.

The CDR3 is made up of 16 amino acids. Germline CDR1 is KGHDR and CDR2 is SFDVKD. The junction had 9 bases not matched to a gene; V was cut back by 4 bases and J by 4 bases. The source material was CD8+ T cells from cultured PBMCs, sampled from culture after CMV antigen stimulation. The sequence was obtained from a human donor in good health (CMV status not recorded). Some clones in this sample may be carry-over from other donors' samples. The rearrangement links TRBV24-1 to TRBJ2-1; 7 nucleotides agree with TRBD1. CDR3 sequence reads: CATSDSPGTDYNEQFF. The CDR3 coding sequence is TGTGCCACCAGTGACTCCCCCGGGACAGATTACAATGAGCAGTTCTTC.